These 20 T cell receptor beta chains were sequenced from one sample in a study of shared clonotypes between healthy human individuals. The method was immunoSEQ multiplex PCR; TCRdb's version includes in-frame clones alone and lacks a portion of them. The sample holds about 2.4 million clones; approximately 93% are singletons and the top ten take roughly 0.39%. Sequenced input: naive CD4+ T cells from PBMCs. Subset meaning: CD45RA+ positively selected. These receptors originate from a man between 18 and 35 years old in good health. Some clones in this sample may be carry-over from other donors' samples.

The CDR3 nucleotides read TGTGCCAGCAGTTACTTGGGACAGGAAAAACTGTTTTTT. Translation gives CASSYLGQEKLFF. The chain joins TRBV6-5 to TRBJ1-4; 7 positions match TRBD1. Germline CDR1 is MNHEY and CDR2 is SVGAGI. The CDR3 is 13 amino acids. J lost 8 bases, V lost 1 base, and 1 base had no gene match.

The chain couples TRBV28 to TRBJ1-1; D remains ambiguous. The CDR3 is 14 residues long. V dropped 5 bases and J dropped 0 bases, with 10 bases sitting between them. Germline CDR1 reads MDHEN; CDR2 reads SYDVKM. The CDR3 region is CASSRRVLNTEAFF. The CDR3, as DNA: TGTGCCAGCAGTCGCCGGGTCTTGAACACTGAAGCTTTCTTT.

The chain carries TRBV27 and TRBJ2-2; TRBD1 or TRBD2 may be the D gene (6 bases each). Germline-derived CDR1 and CDR2 are MNHEY and SMNVEV (reference sequence). The V end lost 4 bases, the J end lost 6 bases, and 21 bases lay between the germline ends. The CDR3 length is 17 residues. This CDR3 reads CASSSPTRGRGSGELFF. DNA of the CDR3: TGTGCCAGCAGTTCACCCACTCGGGGGCGAGGTTCCGGGGAGCTGTTTTTT.

V is TRBV7-9 and J is TRBJ2-1, with D unresolved. The CDR3 contains 14 residues. Trimming pared 5 bases from V and 4 bases from J, leaving 12 bases between. Looked up from germline, CDR1 is SEHNR and CDR2 is FQNEAQ (reference sequence). The CDR3 nucleotides are TGTGCCAGCAGCCGCGGCGACGTTTACAATGAGCAGTTCTTC. It translates to CASSRGDVYNEQFF. The full variable domain, its missing parts supplied by reference TRBV7-9 and TRBJ2-1, is DTGVSQNPRHKITKRGQNVTFRCDPISEHNRLYWYRQTLGQGPEFLTYFQNEAQLEKSRLLSDRFSAERPKGSFSTLEIQRTEQGDSAMYLCASSRGDVYNEQFFGPGTRLTVL.

J is TRBJ2-3 and V is TRBV2, with 10 bases matching TRBD2. Unmatched junction bases numbered 4, after V lost 7 bases and J lost 3 bases. CDR3 size: 14 residues. Germline assignment: CDR1 SNHLY and CDR2 FYNNEI. This CDR3 is CASNKAGGTDTQYF. For the CDR3, the DNA is TGTGCCAGCAATAAAGCGGGAGGGACAGATACGCAGTATTTT.

V is TRBV11-2 and J is TRBJ1-2, with D hard to call. The V and J ends lost 3 bases and 7 bases respectively, with 15 bases between them. Germline V CDR1 and CDR2: SGHAT, FQNNGV. The CDR3 length is 14 residues. The CDR3 here is CASSLLVLGGGYTF. CDR3 coding DNA: TGTGCCAGCAGCTTGTTGGTCCTCGGTGGTGGCTACACCTTC.

The count of this clone is one. This chain links TRBV18 with TRBJ2-5; 11 positions agree with TRBD2. The CDR3 has 17 amino acids. After removal of 2 bases from V and 5 bases from J, the junction contained 10 bases not matched to a gene. Germline-derived CDR1 and CDR2 are KGHSH and LQKENI. CDR3 region: CASSPSLRPSGGETQYF. In DNA, the CDR3 is TGTGCCAGCTCACCAAGCCTCCGACCTAGCGGGGGGGAGACCCAGTACTTC.

This clone has a single count. CDR3 DNA sequence: TGTGCCAGCATCAAAGACGGTACAGATACGCAGTATTTT. Protein sequence: CASIKDGTDTQYF. The rearrangement uses TRBV6-5 and TRBJ2-3; no reliable D call. The CDR3 runs 13 residues. The V end lost 7 bases, the J end lost 3 bases, and 11 bases lay between the germline ends. Germline assignment: CDR1 MNHEY and CDR2 SVGAGI.

As regards this clone: The same CDR3 is also encoded by other DNA sequences in this sample. The chain couples TRBV28 to TRBJ2-5; TRBD1 aligns across 9 bases. Losses at the gene ends were 3 bases for V and 1 base for J; bases not matched to a gene: 0. CDR1 is MDHEN, CDR2 SYDVKM, per germline. The CDR3 length is 14 residues. The CDR3 DNA sequence: TGTGCCAGCAGTTTGGACAGGGGCCAAGAGACCCAGTACTTC. It is translated as CASSLDRGQETQYF.

The rearrangement uses TRBV11-2 and TRBJ2-1; D is perhaps TRBD1 or TRBD2 (5 bases each). The germline CDR1 and CDR2 sequences are SGHAT and FQNNGV. CDR3 length: 14 amino acids. The V end was cut by 0 bases, the J end by 6 bases, with 9 bases between. CDR3 sequence (DNA): TGTGCCAGCAGCTTAGATACCGGGGCCAATGAGCAGTTCTTC. This codes for CASSLDTGANEQFF.

J is TRBJ1-2 and V is TRBV18; D remains unclear. Germline CDR1 reads KGHSH; CDR2 reads LQKENI. The CDR3 extends over 14 amino acids. V dropped 0 bases and J dropped 7 bases, with 12 bases sitting between them. In nucleotides, the CDR3 is TGTGCCAGCTCACCACCGTCAGGACTGGGTGGCTACACCTTC. Its protein product is CASSPPSGLGGYTF.

With regard to this clone: An end of the junction does not agree with germline; a read error may underlie this. The V and J genes are TRBV28 and TRBJ2-7; D unresolved. The CDR3 has 13 amino acids. Looked up from germline, CDR1 is MDHEN and CDR2 is SYDVKM. The CDR3 region is CASSLGSYYKQYF. DNA of the CDR3: TGTGCCAGCAGCCTAGGGTCGTACTACAAGCAGTACTTC.

The V call is TRBV19, the J call TRBJ1-4, with TRBD1 matching over 7 bases. The junction had 7 bases not matched to a gene; V was cut back by 8 bases and J by 7 bases. The CDR3 has 13 amino acids. Germline loops: CDR1 LNHDA, CDR2 SQIVND (reference sequence). This CDR3 reads CASGDRAGEKLFF. DNA of the CDR3: TGTGCCAGTGGAGACAGGGCGGGTGAAAAACTGTTTTTT. Based on the CDR3 plus reference TRBV19 and TRBJ1-4, the full variable domain is DGGITQSPKYLFRKEGQNVTLSCEQNLNHDAMYWYRQDPGQGLRLIYYSQIVNDFQKGDIAEGYSVSREKKESFPLTVTSAQKNPTAFYLCASGDRAGEKLFFGSGTQLSVL.

The chain links TRBV7-2 to TRBJ1-2; the D gene is possibly TRBD1 (5 bases). V shed 0 bases and J shed 0 bases, with 11 bases lying between them. The CDR3 runs 16 residues. Looked up from germline, CDR1 is SGHTA and CDR2 is FQGNSA. CDR3 residues: CASSLAIGAPNYGYTF. CDR3 coding DNA: TGTGCCAGCAGCTTAGCCATAGGGGCTCCTAACTATGGCTACACCTTC.

V usage is TRBV5-1 and J usage is TRBJ1-1; D call uncertain. This CDR3 comprises 12 residues. Germline V gene sequence: CDR1 SGHRS, CDR2 YFSETQ. Trimming pared 3 bases from V and 4 bases from J, leaving 7 bases between. The CDR3 region has the DNA TGCGCCAGCAGCTCCGACGCCACTGAAGCTTTCTTT. The encoded protein is CASSSDATEAFF.

V usage is TRBV28 and J usage is TRBJ2-5, with D possibly TRBD1 on 5 matching bases. Germline V CDR1 and CDR2: MDHEN, SYDVKM. The ends were cut back, 1 base at V and 4 bases at J, with 10 bases in the middle. This CDR3 is 14 amino acids long. The CDR3, as DNA: TGTGCCAGCAGTTTATACCAGGGCCTAGAGACCCAGTACTTC. Translating it yields CASSLYQGLETQYF.

The genes are TRBV11-2 and TRBJ1-2; the D gene is possibly TRBD1 (6 bases). The V gene lost 4 bases and the J gene lost 4 bases, with 16 bases spanning the gap. CDR3 length: 15 residues. Germline values: CDR1 SGHAT, CDR2 FQNNGV. The DNA of the CDR3 is TGTGCCAGCAGCTCCGGAAACAGGGAGGGCTATGGCTACACCTTC. Protein sequence: CASSSGNREGYGYTF.

The rearrangement links TRBV5-1 to TRBJ2-5; 9 bases fit TRBD1. CDR3 length: 18 residues. CDR1 SGHRS and CDR2 YFSETQ come from the germline V gene. Trimming removed 4 bases from V and 4 bases from J; junction bases left unmatched: 17. CDR3 amino acids: CASSPWGSYRGRRETQYF. In DNA form, the CDR3 reads TGCGCCAGCAGCCCGTGGGGCTCATACAGGGGGCGAAGAGAGACCCAGTACTTC.

The chain has TRBV6-6 and TRBJ1-5; 8 bases are shared with TRBD1. Germline CDR1 and CDR2: MNHNY and SVGAGI (reference sequence). The CDR3 runs to 14 residues. The V and J ends lost 6 bases and 6 bases, in that order; junction bases with no gene match: 7. CDR3 protein: CASRRDRPTQPQHF. CDR3 nucleotides: TGTGCCAGCAGACGGGACAGGCCAACTCAGCCCCAGCATTTT.

The chain links TRBV5-1 to TRBJ1-2, with D unresolved. This CDR3 is 13 amino acids long. Germline CDR1 reads SGHRS; CDR2 reads YFSETQ. V was clipped by 0 bases and J by 1 base, with 4 bases between them. This chain's CDR3 is CASSLASNYGYTF. The CDR3, as DNA: TGCGCCAGCAGCTTGGCCAGTAACTATGGCTACACCTTC.